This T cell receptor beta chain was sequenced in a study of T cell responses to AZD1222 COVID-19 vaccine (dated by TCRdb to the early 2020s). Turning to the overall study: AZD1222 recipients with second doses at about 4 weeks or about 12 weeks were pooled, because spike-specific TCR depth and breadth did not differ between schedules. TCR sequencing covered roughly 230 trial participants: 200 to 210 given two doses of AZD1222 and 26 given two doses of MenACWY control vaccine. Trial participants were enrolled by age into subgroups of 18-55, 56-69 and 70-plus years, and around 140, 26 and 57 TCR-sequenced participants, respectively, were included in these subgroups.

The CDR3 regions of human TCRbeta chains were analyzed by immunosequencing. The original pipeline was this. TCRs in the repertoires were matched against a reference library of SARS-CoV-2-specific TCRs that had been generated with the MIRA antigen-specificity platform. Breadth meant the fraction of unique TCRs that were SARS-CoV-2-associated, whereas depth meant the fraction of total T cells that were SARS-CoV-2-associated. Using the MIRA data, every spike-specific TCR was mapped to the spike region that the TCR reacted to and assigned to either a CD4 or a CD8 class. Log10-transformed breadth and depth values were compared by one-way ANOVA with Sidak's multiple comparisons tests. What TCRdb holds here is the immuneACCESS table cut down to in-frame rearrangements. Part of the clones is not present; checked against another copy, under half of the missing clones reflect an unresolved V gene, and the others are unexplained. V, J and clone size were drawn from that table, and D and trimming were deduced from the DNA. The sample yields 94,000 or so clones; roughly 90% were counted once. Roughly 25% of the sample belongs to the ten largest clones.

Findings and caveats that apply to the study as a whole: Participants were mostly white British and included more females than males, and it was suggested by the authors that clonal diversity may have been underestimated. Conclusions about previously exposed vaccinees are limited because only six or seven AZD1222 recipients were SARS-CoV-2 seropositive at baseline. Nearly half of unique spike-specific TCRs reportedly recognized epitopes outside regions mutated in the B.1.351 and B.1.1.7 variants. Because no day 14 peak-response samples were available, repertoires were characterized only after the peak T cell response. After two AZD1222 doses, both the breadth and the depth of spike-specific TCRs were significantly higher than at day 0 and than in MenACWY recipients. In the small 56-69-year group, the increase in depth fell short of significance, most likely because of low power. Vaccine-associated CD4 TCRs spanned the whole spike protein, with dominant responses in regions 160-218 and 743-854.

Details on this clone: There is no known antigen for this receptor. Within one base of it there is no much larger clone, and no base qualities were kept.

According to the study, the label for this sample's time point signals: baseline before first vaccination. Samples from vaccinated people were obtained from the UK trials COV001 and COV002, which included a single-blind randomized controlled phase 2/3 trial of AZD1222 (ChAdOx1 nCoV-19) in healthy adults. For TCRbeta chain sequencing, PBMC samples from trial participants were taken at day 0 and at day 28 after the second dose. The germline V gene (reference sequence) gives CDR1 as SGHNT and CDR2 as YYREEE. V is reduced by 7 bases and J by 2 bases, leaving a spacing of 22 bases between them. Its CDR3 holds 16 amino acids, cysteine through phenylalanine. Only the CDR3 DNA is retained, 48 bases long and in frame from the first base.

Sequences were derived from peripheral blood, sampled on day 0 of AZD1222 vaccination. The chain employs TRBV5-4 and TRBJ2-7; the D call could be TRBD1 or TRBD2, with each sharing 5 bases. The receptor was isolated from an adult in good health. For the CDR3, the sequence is CASRIWGGGVPYEQYF. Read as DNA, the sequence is TGTGCCAGCCGGATTTGGGGCGGAGGAGTCCCCTACGAGCAGTACTTC.